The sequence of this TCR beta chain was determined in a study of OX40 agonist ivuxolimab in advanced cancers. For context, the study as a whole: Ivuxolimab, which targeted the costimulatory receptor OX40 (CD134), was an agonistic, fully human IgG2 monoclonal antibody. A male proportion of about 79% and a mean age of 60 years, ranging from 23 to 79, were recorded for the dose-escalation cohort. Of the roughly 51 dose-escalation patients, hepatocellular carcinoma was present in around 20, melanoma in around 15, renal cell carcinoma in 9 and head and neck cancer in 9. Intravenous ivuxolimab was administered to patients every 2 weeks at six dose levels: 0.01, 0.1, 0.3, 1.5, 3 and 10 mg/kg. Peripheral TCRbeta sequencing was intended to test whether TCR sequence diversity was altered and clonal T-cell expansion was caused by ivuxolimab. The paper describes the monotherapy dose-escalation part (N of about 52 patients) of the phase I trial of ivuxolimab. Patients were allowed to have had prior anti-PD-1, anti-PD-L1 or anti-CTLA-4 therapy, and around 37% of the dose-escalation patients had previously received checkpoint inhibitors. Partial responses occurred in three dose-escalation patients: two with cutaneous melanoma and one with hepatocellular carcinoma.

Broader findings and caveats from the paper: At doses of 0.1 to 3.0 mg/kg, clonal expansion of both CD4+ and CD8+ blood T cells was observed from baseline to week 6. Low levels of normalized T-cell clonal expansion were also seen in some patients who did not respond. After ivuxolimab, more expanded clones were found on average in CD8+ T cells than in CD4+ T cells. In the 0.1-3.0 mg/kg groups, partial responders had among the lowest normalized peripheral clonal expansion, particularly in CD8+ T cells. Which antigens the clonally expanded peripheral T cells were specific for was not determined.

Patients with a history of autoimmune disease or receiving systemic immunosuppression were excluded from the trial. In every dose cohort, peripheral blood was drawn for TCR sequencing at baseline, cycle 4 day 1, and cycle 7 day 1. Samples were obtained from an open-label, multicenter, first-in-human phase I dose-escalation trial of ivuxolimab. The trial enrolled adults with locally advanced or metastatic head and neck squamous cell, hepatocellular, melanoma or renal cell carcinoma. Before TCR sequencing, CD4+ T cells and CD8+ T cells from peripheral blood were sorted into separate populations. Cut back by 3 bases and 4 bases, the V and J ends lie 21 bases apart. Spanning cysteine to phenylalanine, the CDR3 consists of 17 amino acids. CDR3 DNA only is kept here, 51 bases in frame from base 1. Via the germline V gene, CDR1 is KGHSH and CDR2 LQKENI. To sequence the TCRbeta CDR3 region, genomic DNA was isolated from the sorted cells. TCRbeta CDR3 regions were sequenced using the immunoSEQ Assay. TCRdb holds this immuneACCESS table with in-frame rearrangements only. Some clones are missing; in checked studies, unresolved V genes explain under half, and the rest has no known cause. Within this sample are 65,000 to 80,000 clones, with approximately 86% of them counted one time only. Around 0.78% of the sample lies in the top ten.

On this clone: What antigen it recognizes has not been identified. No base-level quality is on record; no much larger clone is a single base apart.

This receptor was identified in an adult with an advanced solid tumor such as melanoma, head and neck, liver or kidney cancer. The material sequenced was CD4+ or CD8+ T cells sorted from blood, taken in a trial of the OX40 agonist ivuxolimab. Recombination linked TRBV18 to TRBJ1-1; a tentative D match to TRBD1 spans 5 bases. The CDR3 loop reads CASSPLMGGKVPTEAFF. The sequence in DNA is TGTGCCAGCTCACCGCTTATGGGGGGAAAGGTCCCCACTGAAGCTTTCTTT.